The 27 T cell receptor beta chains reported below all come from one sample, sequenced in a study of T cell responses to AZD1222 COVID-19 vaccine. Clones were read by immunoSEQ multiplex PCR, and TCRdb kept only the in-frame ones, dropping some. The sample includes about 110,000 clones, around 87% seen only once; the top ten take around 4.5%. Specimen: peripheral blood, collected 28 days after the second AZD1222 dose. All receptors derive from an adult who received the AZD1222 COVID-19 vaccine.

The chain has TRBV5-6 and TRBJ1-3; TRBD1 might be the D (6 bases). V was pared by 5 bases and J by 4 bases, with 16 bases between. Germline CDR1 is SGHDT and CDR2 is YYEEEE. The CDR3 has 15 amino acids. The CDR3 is CASRGGTGPGNTIYF. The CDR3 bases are TGTGCCAGCAGGGGGGGAACAGGGCCAGGAAACACCATATATTTT.

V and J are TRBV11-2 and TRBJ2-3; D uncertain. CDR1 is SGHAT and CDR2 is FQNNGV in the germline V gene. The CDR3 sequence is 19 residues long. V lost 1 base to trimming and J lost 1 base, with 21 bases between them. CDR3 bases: TGTGCCAGCAGCTTAGTCTTTGGTCCCAGAATAAGCGGCACAGATACGCAGTATTTT. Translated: CASSLVFGPRISGTDTQYF.

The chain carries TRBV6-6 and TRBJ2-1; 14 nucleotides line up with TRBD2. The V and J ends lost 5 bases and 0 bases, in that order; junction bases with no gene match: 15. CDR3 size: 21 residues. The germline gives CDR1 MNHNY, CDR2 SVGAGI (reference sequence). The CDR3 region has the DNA TGTGCCAGCAGTCATAGCTCCGGGACTAGCGGGAGAGCTGGCTCCTACAATGAGCAGTTCTTC. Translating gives CASSHSSGTSGRAGSYNEQFF.

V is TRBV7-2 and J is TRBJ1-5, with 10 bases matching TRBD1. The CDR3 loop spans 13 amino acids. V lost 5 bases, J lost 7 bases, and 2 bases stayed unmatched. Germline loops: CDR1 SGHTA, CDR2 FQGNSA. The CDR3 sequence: CASSRQGAQPQHF. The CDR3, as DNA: TGTGCCAGCAGCCGACAGGGGGCACAGCCCCAGCATTTT.

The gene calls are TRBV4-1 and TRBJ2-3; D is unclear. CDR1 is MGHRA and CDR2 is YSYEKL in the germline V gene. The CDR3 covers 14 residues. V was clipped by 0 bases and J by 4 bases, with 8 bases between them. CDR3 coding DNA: TGCGCCAGCAGCCAAGAACTCTTAGCAGATACGCAGTATTTT. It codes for CASSQELLADTQYF.

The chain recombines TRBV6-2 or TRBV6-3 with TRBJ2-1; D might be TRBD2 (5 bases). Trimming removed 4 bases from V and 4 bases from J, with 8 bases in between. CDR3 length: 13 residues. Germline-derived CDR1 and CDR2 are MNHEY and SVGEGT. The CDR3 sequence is CASSSGIYNEQFF. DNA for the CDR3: TGTGCCAGCAGTTCCGGGATTTACAATGAGCAGTTCTTC.

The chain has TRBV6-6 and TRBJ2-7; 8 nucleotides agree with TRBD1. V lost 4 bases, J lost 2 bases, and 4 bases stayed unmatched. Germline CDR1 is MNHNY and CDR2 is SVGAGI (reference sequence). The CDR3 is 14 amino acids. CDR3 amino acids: CASSFDRGTYEQYF. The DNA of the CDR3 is TGTGCCAGCAGTTTTGACAGGGGCACCTACGAGCAGTACTTC.

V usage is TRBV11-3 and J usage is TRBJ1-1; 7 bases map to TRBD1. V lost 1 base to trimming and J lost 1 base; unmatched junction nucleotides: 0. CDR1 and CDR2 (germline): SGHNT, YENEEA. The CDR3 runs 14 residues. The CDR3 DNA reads TGTGCCAGCAGCTTAGGACAGGGGAACACTGAAGCTTTCTTT. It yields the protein CASSLGQGNTEAFF.

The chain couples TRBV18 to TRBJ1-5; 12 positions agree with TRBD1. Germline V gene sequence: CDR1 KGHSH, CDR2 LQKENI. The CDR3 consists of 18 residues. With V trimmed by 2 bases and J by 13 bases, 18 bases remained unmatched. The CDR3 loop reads CASSPSNQGTGGSGPQHF. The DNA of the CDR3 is TGTGCCAGCTCACCAAGTAATCAGGGGACAGGGGGCTCAGGCCCTCAGCATTTT.

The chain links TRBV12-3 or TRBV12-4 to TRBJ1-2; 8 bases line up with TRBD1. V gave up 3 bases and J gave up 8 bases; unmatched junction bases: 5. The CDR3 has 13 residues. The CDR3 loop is CASSFRTGSGYTF. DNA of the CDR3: TGTGCCAGCAGTTTCCGGACAGGGAGCGGCTACACCTTC.

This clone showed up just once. Written as DNA, the CDR3 is TGTGCCAGCAGCGGGACAGAAGTCTCCTACGAGCAGTACTTC. Translation: CASSGTEVSYEQYF. The chain couples TRBV7-8 to TRBJ2-7; 7 bases are a match to TRBD1. This CDR3 is built from 14 residues. The junction had 4 bases not matched to a gene; V was cut back by 5 bases and J by 0 bases. Germline loops: CDR1 SGHVS, CDR2 FQNEAQ. Filled out from reference TRBV7-8 and TRBJ2-7, the complete variable domain reads GAGVSQSPRYKVAKRGQDVALRCDPISGHVSLFWYQQALGQGPEFLTYFQNEAQLDKSGLPSDRFFAERPEGSVSTLKIQRTQQEDSAVYLCASSGTEVSYEQYFGPGTRLTVT.

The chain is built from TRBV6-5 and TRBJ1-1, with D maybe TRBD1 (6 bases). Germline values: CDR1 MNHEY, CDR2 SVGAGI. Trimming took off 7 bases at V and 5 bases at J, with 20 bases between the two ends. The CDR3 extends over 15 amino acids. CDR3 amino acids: CASTNRDIARTEAFF. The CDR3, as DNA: TGTGCCAGCACCAACCGGGACATCGCTCGGACTGAAGCTTTCTTT.

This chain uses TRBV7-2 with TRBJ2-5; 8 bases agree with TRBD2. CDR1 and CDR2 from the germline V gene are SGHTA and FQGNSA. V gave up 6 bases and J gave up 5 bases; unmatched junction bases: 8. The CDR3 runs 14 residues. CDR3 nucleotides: TGTGCCAGCAGTTATACGGGACTAGGCGAGACCCAGTACTTC. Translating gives CASSYTGLGETQYF.

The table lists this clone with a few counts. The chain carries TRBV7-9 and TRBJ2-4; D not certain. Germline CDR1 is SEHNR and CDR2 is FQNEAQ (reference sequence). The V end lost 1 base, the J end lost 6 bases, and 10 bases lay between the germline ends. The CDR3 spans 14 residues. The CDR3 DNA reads TGTGCCAGCAGCTTAGAAGGGTACAGAAACATTCAGTACTTC. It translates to CASSLEGYRNIQYF.

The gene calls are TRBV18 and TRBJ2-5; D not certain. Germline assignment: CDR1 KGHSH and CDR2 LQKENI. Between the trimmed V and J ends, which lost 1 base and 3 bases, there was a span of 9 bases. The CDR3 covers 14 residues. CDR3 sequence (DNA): TGTGCCAGCTCACCACGGCCGGCTGAAGAGACCCAGTACTTC. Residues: CASSPRPAEETQYF.

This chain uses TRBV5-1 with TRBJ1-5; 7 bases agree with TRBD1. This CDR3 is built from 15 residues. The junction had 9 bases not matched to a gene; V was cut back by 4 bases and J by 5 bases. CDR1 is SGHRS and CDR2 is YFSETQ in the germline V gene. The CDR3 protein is CASSPRQGVYQPQHF. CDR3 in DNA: TGCGCCAGCAGCCCACGACAGGGTGTGTATCAGCCCCAGCATTTT.

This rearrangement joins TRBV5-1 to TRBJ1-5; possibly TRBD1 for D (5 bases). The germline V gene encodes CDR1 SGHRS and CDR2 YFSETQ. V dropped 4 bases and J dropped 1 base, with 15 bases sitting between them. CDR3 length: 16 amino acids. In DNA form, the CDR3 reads TGCGCCAGCAGCCGCGGAGGGACGGAGAGCAATCAGCCCCAGCATTTT. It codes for CASSRGGTESNQPQHF. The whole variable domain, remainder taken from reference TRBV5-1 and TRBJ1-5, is KAGVTQTPRYLIKTRGQQVTLSCSPISGHRSVSWYQQTPGQGLQFLFEYFSETQRNKGNFPGRFSGRQFSNSRSEMNVSTLELGDSALYLCASSRGGTESNQPQHFGDGTRLSIL.

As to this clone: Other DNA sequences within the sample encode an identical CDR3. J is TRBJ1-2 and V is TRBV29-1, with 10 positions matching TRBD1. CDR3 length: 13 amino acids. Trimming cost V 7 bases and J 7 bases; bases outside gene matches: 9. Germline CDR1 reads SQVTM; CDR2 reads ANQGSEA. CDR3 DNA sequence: TGCAGCGCTGACAGGGGGCTGACCCGTGGCTACACCTTC. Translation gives CSADRGLTRGYTF. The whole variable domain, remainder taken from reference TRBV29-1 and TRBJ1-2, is SAVISQKPSRDICQRGTSLTIQCQVDSQVTMMFWYRQQPGQSLTLIATANQGSEATYESGFVIDKFPISRPNLTFSTLTVSNMSPEDSSIYLCSADRGLTRGYTFGSGTRLTVV.

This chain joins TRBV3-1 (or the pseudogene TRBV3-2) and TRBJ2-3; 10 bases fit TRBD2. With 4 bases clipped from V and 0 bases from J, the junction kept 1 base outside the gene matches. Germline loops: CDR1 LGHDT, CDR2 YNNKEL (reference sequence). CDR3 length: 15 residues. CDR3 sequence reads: CASSPTSGSTDTQYF. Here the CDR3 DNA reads TGTGCCAGCAGCCCGACTAGCGGGAGCACAGATACGCAGTATTTT.

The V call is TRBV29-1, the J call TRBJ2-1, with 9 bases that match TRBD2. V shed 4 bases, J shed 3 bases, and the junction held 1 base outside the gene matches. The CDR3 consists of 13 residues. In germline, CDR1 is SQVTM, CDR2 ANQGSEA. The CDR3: CSVGTSDYNEQFF. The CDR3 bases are TGCAGCGTTGGGACTAGCGACTACAATGAGCAGTTCTTC.

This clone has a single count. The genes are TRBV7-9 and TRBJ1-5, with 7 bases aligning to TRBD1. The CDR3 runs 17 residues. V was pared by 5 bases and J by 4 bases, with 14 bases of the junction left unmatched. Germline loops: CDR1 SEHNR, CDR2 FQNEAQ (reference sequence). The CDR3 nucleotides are TGTGCCAGCAGCCCGGAGGGGCACAGGGGAGGGAATCAGCCCCAGCATTTT. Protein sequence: CASSPEGHRGGNQPQHF. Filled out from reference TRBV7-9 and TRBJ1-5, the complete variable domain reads DTGVSQNPRHKITKRGQNVTFRCDPISEHNRLYWYRQTLGQGPEFLTYFQNEAQLEKSRLLSDRFSAERPKGSFSTLEIQRTEQGDSAMYLCASSPEGHRGGNQPQHFGDGTRLSIL.

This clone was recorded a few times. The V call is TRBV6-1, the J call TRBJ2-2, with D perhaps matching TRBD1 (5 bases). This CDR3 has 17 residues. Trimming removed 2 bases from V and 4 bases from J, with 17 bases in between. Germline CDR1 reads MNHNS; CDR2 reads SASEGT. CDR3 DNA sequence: TGTGCCAGCAGTGAAACCAAAGCCAGGGCCCTCACCGGGGAGCTGTTTTTT. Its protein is CASSETKARALTGELFF.

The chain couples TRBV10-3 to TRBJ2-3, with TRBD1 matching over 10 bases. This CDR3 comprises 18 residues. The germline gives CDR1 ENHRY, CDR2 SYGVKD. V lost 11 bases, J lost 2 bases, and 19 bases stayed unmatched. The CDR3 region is CAPGADRGGGGPTDTQYF. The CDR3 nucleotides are TGTGCCCCCGGTGCGGACAGGGGGGGCGGGGGTCCCACAGATACGCAGTATTTT.

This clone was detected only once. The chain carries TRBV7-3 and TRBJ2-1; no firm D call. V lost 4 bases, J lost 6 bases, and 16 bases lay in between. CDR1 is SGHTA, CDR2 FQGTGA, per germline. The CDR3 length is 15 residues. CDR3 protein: CASSWVRSDGNEQFF. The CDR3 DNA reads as TGTGCCAGCAGCTGGGTGCGATCTGACGGCAATGAGCAGTTCTTC.

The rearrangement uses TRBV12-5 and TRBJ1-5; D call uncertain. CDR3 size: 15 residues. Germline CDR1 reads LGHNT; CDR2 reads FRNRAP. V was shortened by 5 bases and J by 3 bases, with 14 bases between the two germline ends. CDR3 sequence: CASGTPGDFNQPQHF. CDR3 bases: TGTGCTAGTGGTACCCCTGGGGATTTCAATCAGCCCCAGCATTTT.

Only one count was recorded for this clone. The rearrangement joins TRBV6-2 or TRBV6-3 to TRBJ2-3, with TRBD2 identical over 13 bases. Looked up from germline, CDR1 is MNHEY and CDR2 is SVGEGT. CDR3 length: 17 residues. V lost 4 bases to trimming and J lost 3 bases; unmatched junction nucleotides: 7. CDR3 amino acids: CASSFRLAGGPTDTQYF. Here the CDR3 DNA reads TGTGCCAGCAGTTTTAGACTAGCGGGGGGACCAACAGATACGCAGTATTTT.

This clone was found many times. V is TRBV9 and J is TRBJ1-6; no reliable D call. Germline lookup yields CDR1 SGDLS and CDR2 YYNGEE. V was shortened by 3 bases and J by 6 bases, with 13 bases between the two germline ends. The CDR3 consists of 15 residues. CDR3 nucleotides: TGTGCCAGCAGCGGCCACAGAGGGCTTAATTCACCCCTCCACTTT. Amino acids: CASSGHRGLNSPLHF.